This passage covers 30 T cell receptor beta chains from one sample sequenced in a study of blood T cell repertoires in COVID-19. TCRdb's table, derived via immunoSEQ multiplex PCR, lists solely in-frame clones and lacks some. The profile shows 200,000 to 300,000 clones, about nine tenths of them singletons. Sequencing was done on a sample of peripheral blood. Receptors originate from a man aged 25 to 40 with COVID-19, enrolled during active disease.

The rearrangement uses TRBV29-1 and TRBJ2-5; 10 bases fit TRBD1. This CDR3 comprises 12 residues. The junction had 1 base not matched to a gene; V was cut back by 5 bases and J by 4 bases. From germline, CDR1 is SQVTM and CDR2 ANQGSEA. Here the CDR3 DNA reads TGCAGCGTTCGGGACAGGGGAGAGACCCAGTACTTC. This sequence encodes CSVRDRGETQYF.

The chain links TRBV15 to TRBJ2-5, with 9 bases that match TRBD2. V shed 1 base and J 0 bases; nucleotides not matched to a gene: 3. The germline V gene has CDR1 LNHNV and CDR2 YYDKDF (reference sequence). CDR3 size: 16 residues. CDR3: CATSRVASGNQETQYF. The CDR3 region has the DNA TGTGCCACCAGCAGAGTGGCTAGCGGGAACCAAGAGACCCAGTACTTC.

The V gene is TRBV6-1, the J gene TRBJ1-5, with no clear D. The CDR3 spans 13 residues. V lost 0 bases, J lost 5 bases, and 5 bases lay in between. Germline values: CDR1 MNHNS, CDR2 SASEGT. The CDR3 bases are TGTGCCAGCAGTGAAGCCATTCATCAGCCCCAGCATTTT. Protein sequence: CASSEAIHQPQHF.

The DNA for the CDR3 is TGCGCCAGCAGCCAACGACAGCTAGTGAACACTGAAGCTTTCTTT. The encoded protein is CASSQRQLVNTEAFF. This chain links TRBV4-1 with TRBJ1-1, with a possible D match to TRBD1 (5 bases). V gave up 2 bases and J gave up 0 bases, with 10 bases separating them. The CDR3 is 15 residues long. CDR1 and CDR2 (germline): MGHRA, YSYEKL.

This chain joins TRBV3-1 (or the pseudogene TRBV3-2) and TRBJ2-2; no reliable D call. From germline, CDR1 is LGHDT and CDR2 YNNKEL (reference sequence). The CDR3 totals 16 residues. V gave up 0 bases and J gave up 1 base, with 9 bases separating them. The CDR3, as DNA: TGTGCCAGCAGCCAAGATTCTAGGCAGAACACCGGGGAGCTGTTTTTT. Translation: CASSQDSRQNTGELFF.

This chain joins TRBV29-1 and TRBJ1-1; D is unresolved. Germline V gene sequence: CDR1 SQVTM, CDR2 ANQGSEA. This CDR3 is built from 14 residues. With 3 bases removed from V and 1 base from J, the gap between germline ends came to 12 bases. DNA for the CDR3: TGCAGCGTTGACAAGAAACTAACGAACACTGAAGCTTTCTTT. This encodes CSVDKKLTNTEAFF.

The chain combines TRBV6-5 with TRBJ2-5; D unclear. Germline values: CDR1 MNHEY, CDR2 SVGAGI. CDR3 length equals 14 residues. Trimming stripped 0 bases from V and 1 base from J, with 6 bases between. The CDR3 region has the DNA TGTGCCAGCAGTTACTCGTTTCGCCAAGAGACCCAGTACTTC. Its translation: CASSYSFRQETQYF.

The chain is built from TRBV2 and TRBJ1-1; D may be TRBD1 (6 bases). This CDR3 spans 14 amino acids. Trimming removed 4 bases from V and 4 bases from J, with 13 bases in between. Looked up from germline, CDR1 is SNHLY and CDR2 is FYNNEI. The CDR3 nucleotides are TGTGCCAGCAGTGCAGGGGAGAGGAGCACTGAAGCTTTCTTT. Protein product: CASSAGERSTEAFF.

This chain uses TRBV30 with TRBJ1-1, with D perhaps matching TRBD1 (5 bases). Trimming stripped 0 bases from V and 1 base from J, with 12 bases between. The CDR3 consists of 15 residues. Germline loops: CDR1 GTSNPN, CDR2 SVGIG (reference sequence). The CDR3: CAWSVRGGRNTEAFF. DNA of the CDR3: TGTGCCTGGAGTGTACGCGGGGGGAGGAACACTGAAGCTTTCTTT. The whole variable domain, remainder taken from reference TRBV30 and TRBJ1-1, is SQTIHQWPATLVQPVGSPLSLECTVEGTSNPNLYWYRQAAGRGLQLLFYSVGIGQISSEVPQNLSASRPQDRQFILSSKKLLLSDSGFYLCAWSVRGGRNTEAFFGQGTRLTVV.

The genes are TRBV6-1 and TRBJ1-3; D ambiguous. The CDR3 has 12 residues. Germline V lookup: CDR1 MNHNS, CDR2 SASEGT. V was clipped by 2 bases and J by 4 bases, with 3 bases between them. As DNA, the CDR3 is TGTGCCAGCAGTGAACAGGGAAACACCATATATTTT. It yields the protein CASSEQGNTIYF.

The V gene is TRBV6-2 or TRBV6-3, the J gene TRBJ2-7, with D hard to call. Germline V gene lookup returns CDR1 MNHEY and CDR2 SVGEGT. V lost 0 bases to trimming and J lost 2 bases, with 11 bases between them. The CDR3 has 15 amino acids. Here the CDR3 DNA reads TGTGCCAGCAGTTACTCTTTAGCAGACCCCTACGAGCAGTACTTC. Its protein product is CASSYSLADPYEQYF.

The rearrangement joins TRBV4-1 to TRBJ2-3; the D is unclear. V dropped 0 bases and J dropped 0 bases, with 10 bases sitting between them. CDR1 is MGHRA, CDR2 YSYEKL, per germline. The CDR3 runs to 16 residues. DNA for the CDR3: TGCGCCAGCAGCCAAGATAATAGCCCAAGCACAGATACGCAGTATTTT. It codes for CASSQDNSPSTDTQYF.

The chain joins TRBV14 to TRBJ2-5; 9 positions match TRBD2. Germline assignment: CDR1 SGHDN and CDR2 FVKESK. The CDR3 is 15 amino acids. With 4 bases clipped from V and 6 bases from J, the junction kept 9 bases outside the gene matches. Here the CDR3 reads CASSPLRGGGQTQYF. The CDR3 DNA reads as TGTGCCAGCAGCCCTTTGCGGGGGGGCGGACAGACCCAGTACTTC.

The rearrangement joins TRBV7-6 to TRBJ2-7, with D possibly matching TRBD1 (6 bases). V shed 0 bases and J shed 0 bases, with 12 bases lying between them. The CDR3 covers 16 residues. Germline CDR1 reads SGHVS; CDR2 reads FNYEAQ. The CDR3 protein is CASSLAQGLSSYEQYF. In DNA, the CDR3 is TGTGCCAGCAGCTTAGCACAGGGTCTTAGCTCCTACGAGCAGTACTTC.

CDR3: CASSSGGVQETQYF. Here the CDR3 DNA reads TGTGCCAGCAGCTCCGGGGGGGTCCAAGAGACCCAGTACTTC. The gene calls are TRBV11-3 and TRBJ2-5; 8 nucleotides agree with TRBD2. This CDR3 is built from 14 residues. Germline V lookup: CDR1 SGHNT, CDR2 YENEEA. V lost 4 bases and J lost 1; bases outside the gene matches: 2.

The rearrangement links TRBV27 to TRBJ2-7, with TRBD2 matching over 9 bases. The CDR3 totals 14 residues. Per the germline V gene, CDR1 is MNHEY and CDR2 is SMNVEV (reference sequence). V dropped 3 bases and J dropped 3; count of bases not matched to a gene: 3. The CDR3 protein is CASSLLAGNYEQYF. The CDR3 DNA reads as TGTGCCAGCAGTTTGCTAGCGGGGAACTACGAGCAGTACTTC.

J is TRBJ1-2 and V is TRBV2; D remains unclear. Germline-derived CDR1 and CDR2 are SNHLY and FYNNEI. V lost 4 bases and J lost 7, with 25 bases in between. This CDR3 comprises 17 residues. The CDR3 sequence: CASSVNPLLRVNAGYTF. CDR3 nucleotides: TGTGCCAGCAGTGTCAACCCGCTGTTAAGAGTTAACGCTGGCTACACCTTC. Full variable domain (remainder filled in from reference TRBV2 and TRBJ1-2): EPEVTQTPSHQVTQMGQEVILRCVPISNHLYFYWYRQILGQKVEFLVSFYNNEISEKSEIFDDQFSVERPDGSNFTLKIRSTKLEDSAMYFCASSVNPLLRVNAGYTFGSGTRLTVV.

This chain joins TRBV12-2 and TRBJ2-7; the table's TRBD1 call for D was not verified on the DNA. TRBV12-2 represents a pseudogene. This CDR3 is built from 14 residues. The CDR3 nucleotides are TGTGCAAGTCGCTTAATAAGACAGGGCTACGAGCAGTACTTC. The encoded protein is CASRLIRQGYEQYF.

The chain uses TRBV12-3 or TRBV12-4 and TRBJ1-1, with D unresolved. V lost 6 bases and J lost 6, with 5 bases in between. CDR3 length: 10 amino acids. The CDR3 is CASRSAEAFF. The CDR3 coding sequence is TGTGCCAGCAGGTCGGCTGAAGCTTTCTTT.

The chain joins TRBV4-1 to TRBJ1-2, with 9 bases identical to TRBD1. Germline loops: CDR1 MGHRA, CDR2 YSYEKL. CDR3 length equals 15 residues. Trimming at V came to 1 base and at J to 6 bases, leaving 6 bases not matched to a gene. CDR3 loop: CASSQANRGRDGYTF. The CDR3 DNA reads as TGCGCCAGCAGCCAAGCCAACAGGGGGCGGGATGGCTACACCTTC.

V gene TRBV18 combines with J gene TRBJ2-5; D unresolved. The CDR3 consists of 13 residues. Trimming shortened V by 3 bases and J by 2 bases, and 7 bases separated the two germline ends. Germline V gene lookup returns CDR1 KGHSH and CDR2 LQKENI. CDR3 in amino acids: CASSPNGQETQYF. CDR3 DNA sequence: TGTGCCAGCTCACCGAACGGTCAAGAGACCCAGTACTTC. The full variable domain, completed using reference TRBV18 and TRBJ2-5, is NAGVMQNPRHLVRRRGQEARLRCSPMKGHSHVYWYRQLPEEGLKFMVYLQKENIIDESGMPKERFSAEFPKEGPSILRIQQVVRGDSAAYFCASSPNGQETQYFGPGTRLLVL.

The CDR3 DNA reads as TGTGCCAGCAGCTTAGAACTCACAGGGGTCACCGGGGAGCTGTTTTTT. Translation: CASSLELTGVTGELFF. The chain links TRBV11-3 to TRBJ2-2; 7 bases are shared with TRBD1. Looked up from germline, CDR1 is SGHNT and CDR2 is YENEEA. V lost 0 bases and J lost 4; bases outside the gene matches: 5. CDR3 size: 16 residues.

The V gene is TRBV12-3 or TRBV12-4, the J gene TRBJ1-1; the D gene is possibly TRBD1 (6 bases). The ends were cut back, 5 bases at V and 4 bases at J, with 11 bases in the middle. This CDR3 has 13 amino acids. The DNA for the CDR3 is TGTGCCAGCAGTCTCGGACAGAGCACTGAAGCTTTCTTT. Translation gives CASSLGQSTEAFF.

The chain is built from TRBV9 and TRBJ1-2, with D tentatively TRBD1 (6 bases). Germline lookup yields CDR1 SGDLS and CDR2 YYNGEE. The CDR3 length is 15 residues. V lost 4 bases, J lost 0 bases, and 13 bases lay in between. CDR3 in DNA: TGTGCCAGCAGCCCGAGGACAGAAGCTAACTATGGCTACACCTTC. Translating it yields CASSPRTEANYGYTF.

V and J are TRBV5-1 and TRBJ1-5; no firm D call. Looked up from germline, CDR1 is SGHRS and CDR2 is YFSETQ. There are 13 residues in the CDR3. V was clipped by 2 bases and J by 5 bases, with 8 bases between them. Written as DNA, the CDR3 is TGCGCCAGCAGCTTTTCCACGGATCAGCCCCAGCATTTT. This gives the protein CASSFSTDQPQHF.

The chain is built from TRBV25-1 and TRBJ1-3; the match to TRBD1 covers 8 bases. The junction had 13 bases not matched to a gene; V was cut back by 5 bases and J by 4 bases. Germline CDR1 reads MGHDK; CDR2 reads SYGVNS. This CDR3 comprises 17 residues. CDR3 in amino acids: CASSRHGTGGGGNTIYF. CDR3 nucleotide sequence: TGTGCCAGCAGTCGACATGGCACAGGGGGGGGAGGAAACACCATATATTTT.

This chain links TRBV19 with TRBJ1-5; D might be TRBD1 (5 bases). The germline V gene has CDR1 LNHDA and CDR2 SQIVND (reference sequence). This CDR3 has 13 amino acids. V was cut by 7 bases and J by 1 base, with 8 bases left in between. The CDR3 region is CASKDSSNQPQHF. CDR3 bases: TGTGCCAGTAAAGACAGCAGCAATCAGCCCCAGCATTTT.

The chain combines TRBV19 with TRBJ1-5, with D perhaps TRBD1 (5 bases). The CDR3 spans 14 residues. Germline assignment: CDR1 LNHDA and CDR2 SQIVND (reference sequence). Trimming shortened V by 7 bases and J by 7 bases, and 17 bases separated the two germline ends. This CDR3 reads CASTRRGNQQPQHF. DNA for the CDR3: TGTGCCAGTACCCGAAGGGGAAACCAACAGCCCCAGCATTTT.

The chain combines TRBV5-1 with TRBJ1-2; possible D gene TRBD1, 5 bases. The V end was cut by 1 base, the J end by 4 bases, with 14 bases between. Germline V gene sequence: CDR1 SGHRS, CDR2 YFSETQ. The CDR3 extends over 15 amino acids. CDR3 sequence reads: CASSLSGTQGYGYTF. The CDR3 DNA reads as TGCGCCAGCAGCTTGTCAGGTACCCAGGGCTATGGCTACACCTTC.

This chain connects TRBV3-1 (or the pseudogene TRBV3-2) to TRBJ1-2, with no clear D. The CDR3 has 14 residues. V was shortened by 1 base and J by 2 bases, with 8 bases between the two germline ends. CDR1 LGHDT and CDR2 YNNKEL come from the germline V gene (reference sequence). CDR3 DNA: TGTGCCAGCAGCCAAGTTCCAGAAAACTATGGCTACACCTTC. It translates to CASSQVPENYGYTF.